This T cell receptor beta chain was recovered during a study of blood T cell repertoires in COVID-19. Across the whole study: Italy, Spain and the United States were the sources of the convalescent and acute COVID-19 samples. T cells, B-cell-depleted T cells, or PBMCs supplied cDNA or gDNA.

Germline assignment: CDR1 MNHEY and CDR2 SVGAGI. The CDR3 covers 14 residues. Trimming cost V 5 bases and J 0 bases, with 8 bases left between them. Under the authors' procedure: Estimated nucleated cell counts came from reference gene primer amplification. This table comes from immunoSEQ multiplex PCR, and its TCRdb copy is limited to in-frame clones, with some not included. That table gives V, J and clone size, and the DNA gave D and trimming. The sample carries 85,000 to 130,000 clones, nearly 90% recorded once. The chain joins TRBV6-5 to TRBJ1-5, with D maybe TRBD1 (6 bases). Sequenced material: peripheral blood. This sequence was found in a woman aged 55-75 years with acute or convalescent COVID-19. CDR3 residues: CASSNRVSNQPQHF. CDR3 nucleotide sequence: TGTGCCAGCAGTAACAGGGTTAGCAATCAGCCCCAGCATTTT.